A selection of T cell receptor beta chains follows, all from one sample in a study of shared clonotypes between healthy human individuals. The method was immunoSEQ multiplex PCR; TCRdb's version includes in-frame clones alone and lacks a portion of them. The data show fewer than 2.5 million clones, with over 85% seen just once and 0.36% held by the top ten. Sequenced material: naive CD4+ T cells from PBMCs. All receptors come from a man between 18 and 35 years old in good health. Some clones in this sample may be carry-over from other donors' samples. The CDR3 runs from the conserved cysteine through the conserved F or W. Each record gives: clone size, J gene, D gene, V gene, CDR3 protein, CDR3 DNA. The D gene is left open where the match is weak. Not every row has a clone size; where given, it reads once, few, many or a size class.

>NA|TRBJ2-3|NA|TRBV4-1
CASSQDRAAAVPDTQYF
TGCGCCAGCAGCCAAGATAGAGCGGCGGCTGTCCCAGATACGCAGTATTTT
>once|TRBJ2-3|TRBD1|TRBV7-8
CASTQGVGTDTQYF
TGTGCCAGCACCCAGGGGGTAGGCACAGATACGCAGTATTTT
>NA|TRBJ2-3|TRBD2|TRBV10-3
CASGDLAGVSTQYF
TGTGCCAGCGGGGACCTAGCGGGAGTAAGTACGCAGTATTTT
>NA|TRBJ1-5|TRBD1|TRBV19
CASSISGQSNQPQHF
TGTGCCAGTAGTATTTCGGGACAGAGCAATCAGCCCCAGCATTTT
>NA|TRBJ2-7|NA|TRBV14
CASSLPGSASSYEQYF
TGTGCCAGCAGCCTCCCCGGTAGCGCGAGCTCCTACGAGCAGTACTTC
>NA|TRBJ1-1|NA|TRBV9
CASSVGGLKNTEAFF
TGTGCCAGCAGCGTAGGCGGACTAAAGAACACTGAAGCTTTCTTT
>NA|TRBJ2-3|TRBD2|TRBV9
CASSMTSGITDTQYF
TGTGCCAGCAGCATGACTAGCGGCATCACAGATACGCAGTATTTT
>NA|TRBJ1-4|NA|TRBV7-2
CASSLGTAIGEKLFF
TGTGCCAGCAGCTTAGGAACGGCAATCGGGGAAAAACTGTTTTTT
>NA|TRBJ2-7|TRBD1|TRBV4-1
CASSQDAGTGAYEQYF
TGCGCCAGCAGCCAAGACGCCGGGACAGGGGCCTACGAGCAGTACTTC
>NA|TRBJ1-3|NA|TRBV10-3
CAISEGRTYPGNTIYF
TGTGCCATCAGTGAGGGTCGTACTTACCCCGGAAACACCATATATTTT